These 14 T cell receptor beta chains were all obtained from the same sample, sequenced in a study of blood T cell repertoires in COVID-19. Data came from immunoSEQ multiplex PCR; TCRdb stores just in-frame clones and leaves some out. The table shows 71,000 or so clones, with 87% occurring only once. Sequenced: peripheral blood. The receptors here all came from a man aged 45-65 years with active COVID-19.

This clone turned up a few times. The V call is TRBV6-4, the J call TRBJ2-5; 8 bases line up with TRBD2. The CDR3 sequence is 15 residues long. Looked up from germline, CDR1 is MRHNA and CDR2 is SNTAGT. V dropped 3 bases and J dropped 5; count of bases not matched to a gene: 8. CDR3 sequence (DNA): TGTGCCAGCAGTGAAGGAAGCGGGAGCGGGGAGACCCAGTACTTC. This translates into CASSEGSGSGETQYF.

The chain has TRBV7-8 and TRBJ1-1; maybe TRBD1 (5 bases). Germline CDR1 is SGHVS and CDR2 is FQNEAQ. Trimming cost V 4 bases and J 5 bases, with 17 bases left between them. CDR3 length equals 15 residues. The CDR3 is CASSSRGGRGTEAFF. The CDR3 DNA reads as TGTGCCAGCAGCTCCCGGGGAGGACGGGGGACTGAAGCTTTCTTT.

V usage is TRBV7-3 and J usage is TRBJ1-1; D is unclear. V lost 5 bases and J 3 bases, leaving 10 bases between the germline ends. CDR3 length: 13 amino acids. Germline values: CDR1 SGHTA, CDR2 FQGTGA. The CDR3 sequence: CASSLHRDTEAFF. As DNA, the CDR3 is TGTGCCAGCAGCCTTCACCGGGACACTGAAGCTTTCTTT. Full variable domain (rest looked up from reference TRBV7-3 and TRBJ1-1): GAGVSQTPSNKVTEKGKYVELRCDPISGHTALYWYRQSLGQGPEFLIYFQGTGAADDSGLPNDRFFAVRPEGSVSTLKIQRTERGDSAVYLCASSLHRDTEAFFGQGTRLTVV.

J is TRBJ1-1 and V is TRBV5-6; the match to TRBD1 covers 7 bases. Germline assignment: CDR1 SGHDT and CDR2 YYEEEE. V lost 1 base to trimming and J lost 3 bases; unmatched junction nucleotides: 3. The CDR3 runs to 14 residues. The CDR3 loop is CASSLPGGYTEAFF. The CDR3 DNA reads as TGTGCCAGCAGCTTGCCAGGGGGGTACACTGAAGCTTTCTTT.

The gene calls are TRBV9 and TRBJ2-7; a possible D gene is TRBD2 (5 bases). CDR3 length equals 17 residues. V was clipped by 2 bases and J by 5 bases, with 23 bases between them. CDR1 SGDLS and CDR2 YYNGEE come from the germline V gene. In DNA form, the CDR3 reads TGTGCCAGCAGCGTCCACGAAATGACGGCTAGCCCCCACGAGCAGTACTTC. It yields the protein CASSVHEMTASPHEQYF.

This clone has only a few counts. DNA of the CDR3: TGCGCCAGCAGCTTAGGGACAGCTTCAACTAGCACAGATACGCAGTATTTT. Protein sequence: CASSLGTASTSTDTQYF. V usage is TRBV5-1 and J usage is TRBJ2-3; 7 nucleotides align to TRBD1. V shed 2 bases, J shed 0 bases, and the junction held 9 bases outside the gene matches. This CDR3 is 17 amino acids long. Germline loops: CDR1 SGHRS, CDR2 YFSETQ.

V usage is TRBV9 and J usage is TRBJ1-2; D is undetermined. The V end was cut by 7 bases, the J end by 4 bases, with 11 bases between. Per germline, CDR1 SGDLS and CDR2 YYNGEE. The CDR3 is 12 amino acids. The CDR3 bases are TGTGCCAGCTGTCAAAACTGCTATGGCTACACCTTC. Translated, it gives CASCQNCYGYTF.

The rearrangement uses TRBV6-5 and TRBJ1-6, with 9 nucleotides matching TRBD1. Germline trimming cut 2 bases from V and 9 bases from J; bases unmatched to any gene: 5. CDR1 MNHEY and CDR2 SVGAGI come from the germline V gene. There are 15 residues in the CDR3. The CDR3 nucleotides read TGTGCCAGCAGTTACCGGACAGGGGTGGTTTCACCCCTCCACTTT. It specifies CASSYRTGVVSPLHF.

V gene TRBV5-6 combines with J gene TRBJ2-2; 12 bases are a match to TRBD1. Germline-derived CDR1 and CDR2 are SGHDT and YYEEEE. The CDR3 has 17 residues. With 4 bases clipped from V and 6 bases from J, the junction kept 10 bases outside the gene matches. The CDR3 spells CASSEGTGGLVSGELFF. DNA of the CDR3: TGTGCCAGCAGCGAAGGGACAGGGGGCTTGGTTTCCGGGGAGCTGTTTTTT. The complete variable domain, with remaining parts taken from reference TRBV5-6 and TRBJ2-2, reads DAGVTQSPTHLIKTRGQQVTLRCSPKSGHDTVSWYQQALGQGPQFIFQYYEEEERQRGNFPDRFSGHQFPNYSSELNVNALLLGDSALYLCASSEGTGGLVSGELFFGEGSRLTVL.

CDR3 bases: TGTGCCAGCAGTCAACTCTCCACAGATACGCAGTATTTT. Translating gives CASSQLSTDTQYF. The V gene is TRBV6-2 or TRBV6-3, the J gene TRBJ2-3; D uncertain. V lost 5 bases to trimming and J lost 2 bases, with 8 bases between them. The germline CDR1 and CDR2 sequences are MNHEY and SVGEGT. This CDR3 is built from 13 residues.

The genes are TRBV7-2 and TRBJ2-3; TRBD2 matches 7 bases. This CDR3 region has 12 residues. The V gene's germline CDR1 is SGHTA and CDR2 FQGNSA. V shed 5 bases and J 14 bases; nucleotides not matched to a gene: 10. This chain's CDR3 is CASSHAGAELYF. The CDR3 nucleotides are TGTGCCAGCAGCCATGCGGGAGCCGAGTTGTATTTT.

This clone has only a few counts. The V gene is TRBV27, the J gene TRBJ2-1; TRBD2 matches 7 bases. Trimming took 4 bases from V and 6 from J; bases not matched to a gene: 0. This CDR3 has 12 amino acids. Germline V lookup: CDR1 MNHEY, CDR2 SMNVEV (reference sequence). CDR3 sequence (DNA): TGTGCCAGCAGTTGGGGGGGCAATGAGCAGTTCTTC. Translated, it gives CASSWGGNEQFF.

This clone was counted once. CDR3: CASRQGARGNTIYF. The CDR3 nucleotides are TGTGCCAGCAGACAGGGGGCGCGTGGAAACACCATATATTTT. The chain has TRBV6-1 and TRBJ1-3; TRBD1 matches at 9 bases. Germline CDR1 reads MNHNS; CDR2 reads SASEGT. Losses at the gene ends were 6 bases for V and 3 bases for J; bases not matched to a gene: 3. This CDR3 comprises 14 residues.

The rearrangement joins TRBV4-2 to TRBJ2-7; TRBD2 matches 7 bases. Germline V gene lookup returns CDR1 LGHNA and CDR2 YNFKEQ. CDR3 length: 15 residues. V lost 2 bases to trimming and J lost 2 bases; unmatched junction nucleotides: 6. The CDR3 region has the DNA TGTGCCAGCAGCCAAATTGGGGGGGAGACCTACGAGCAGTACTTC. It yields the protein CASSQIGGETYEQYF.